This is a list of T cell receptor beta chains from one sample in a study of T cell changes during pregnancy in multiple sclerosis. Method: immunoSEQ multiplex PCR; TCRdb's copy keeps in-frame clones and lacks some. This sample has around 99,000 clones, with over 80% found just once. The sample consisted of peripheral blood, taken in the first trimester of pregnancy. All receptors derive from a female donor with multiple sclerosis, enrolled in a pregnancy study. Each CDR3 is given with its conserved first and last residue.

CDR3aa: CASSRAEQETQYF
v_gene: TRBV2

CDR3aa: CASSPETSGRFGELFF
v_gene: TRBV5-1

CDR3aa: CASTPGGGRGNEQFF
v_gene: TRBV6-6

CDR3aa: CASSLSGSSYNEQFF
v_gene: TRBV7-2

CDR3aa: CSADETEKLFF
v_gene: TRBV20-1

CDR3aa: CATSRTSGSVEQFF
v_gene: TRBV6-4

CDR3aa: CASGRDRALEKLFF
v_gene: TRBV2

CDR3aa: CASSMTGFSNQPQHF
v_gene: TRBV19

CDR3aa: CASSVAGGSGSTDTQYF
v_gene: TRBV9

CDR3aa: CASSLGVRLDTQYF
v_gene: TRBV5-6

CDR3aa: CASSDSIRVQETQYF
v_gene: TRBV6-4

CDR3aa: CASSEGRVIAYEQYF
v_gene: TRBV2

CDR3aa: CASRTGNYGYTF
v_gene: TRBV28

CDR3aa: CASSPTSRDTQYF
v_gene: TRBV5-4

CDR3aa: CASSAHRVSQGEQFF
v_gene: TRBV6-6

CDR3aa: CASSYARLAGTRYEQYF
v_gene: TRBV11-2

CDR3aa: CASSWDRRNYGYTF
v_gene: TRBV6-1

CDR3aa: CASSLGPGSNYGYTF
v_gene: TRBV7-8

CDR3aa: CASSPAGRKETQYF
v_gene: TRBV28

CDR3aa: CASSYSSQLDEAFF
v_gene: TRBV6-5

CDR3aa: CASSLSSGQGSGYTF
v_gene: TRBV27

CDR3aa: CASSPPGGYEQYF
v_gene: TRBV28

CDR3aa: CASTSPRRGVYEQYF
v_gene: TRBV28

CDR3aa: CATAPGTGKGETQYF
v_gene: TRBV19

CDR3aa: CASSLFSGEGFAGNTIYF
v_gene: TRBV28

CDR3aa: CATSREPRGQGEQFF
v_gene: TRBV15

CDR3aa: CASSQGRNEQFF
v_gene: TRBV18

CDR3aa: CAWSELAGIQYF
v_gene: TRBV30

CDR3aa: CASSGLAGGFIPGELFF
v_gene: TRBV6-1

CDR3aa: CASSYEVDTEAFF
v_gene: TRBV5-8

CDR3aa: CASSRQGSSYNEQFF
v_gene: TRBV7-7

CDR3aa: CASSNQGRGEQFF
v_gene: TRBV6-5

CDR3aa: CASSLTASSGNTIYF
v_gene: TRBV5-1

CDR3aa: CASSLVGLAGYNEQFF
v_gene: TRBV7-8

CDR3aa: CASSLAPSINTGELFF
v_gene: TRBV13

CDR3aa: CASSLMASSGNTIYF
v_gene: TRBV5-1

CDR3aa: CASDRGGNGELFF
v_gene: TRBV9

CDR3aa: CASSLMAGNQPQHF
v_gene: TRBV5-6

CDR3aa: CASSPGGTKHQETQYF
v_gene: TRBV5-4

CDR3aa: CASSGTGNGNEQFF
v_gene: TRBV13

CDR3aa: CAWSVQGARDTQYF
v_gene: TRBV30

CDR3aa: CASSHSSGSRNEQFF
v_gene: TRBV7-9

CDR3aa: CASTRDRGESLSYNTQYF
v_gene: TRBV2

CDR3aa: CASSHSGQGLGQYF
v_gene: TRBV11-2

CDR3aa: CASTTGTSQPQHF
v_gene: TRBV19

CDR3aa: CASSQEAGRGAKNIQYF
v_gene: TRBV14

CDR3aa: CASSPLAGAPEQYF
v_gene: TRBV5-6

CDR3aa: CATSPARGISYEQYF
v_gene: TRBV15

CDR3aa: CASSPRLAGVTLAYNEQFF
v_gene: TRBV19

CDR3aa: CASSPLLDSTETQYF
v_gene: TRBV28

CDR3aa: CASSPAYEQYF
v_gene: TRBV28

CDR3aa: CASSVRDRGRRGSSYNEQFF
v_gene: TRBV9

CDR3aa: CASRWSGELFF
v_gene: TRBV6-6

CDR3aa: CASSLDPRSYNEQFF
v_gene: TRBV5-6

CDR3aa: CATSRAAGGAFF
v_gene: TRBV15

CDR3aa: CASTIELTNGYTF
v_gene: TRBV28

CDR3aa: CAWSATGGYEQYF
v_gene: TRBV30

CDR3aa: CASSLFGGNNEQFF
v_gene: TRBV7-2

CDR3aa: CSVVGTSGSLSYEQYF
v_gene: TRBV29-1

CDR3aa: CASSEAGLAGDSTDTQYF
v_gene: TRBV2